This T cell receptor (beta chain) originates from a study of shared clonotypes between healthy human individuals. This clone has only a few counts. Naive CD8 cells comprised CD45RO-negative, CCR7-positively selected cells, excluding terminally differentiated effector memory CD45RA+ cells. Each of the donors was a healthy adult who was HIV-negative and had not had a recent acute infection or vaccination. Sequencing used immunoSEQ multiplex PCR; TCRdb keeps in-frame clones, though not all of them. The table records around 1.9 million clones, roughly 91% of them present only once. The specimen sequenced was naive CD8+ T cells from PBMCs. This TCR was sampled from a man between 18 and 29 years old in good health. Some clones in this sample may be carry-over from other donors' samples.

The CDR3 is CASSLGSGEKLFF. The CDR3, as DNA: TGTGCCAGCAGCTTGGGCTCGGGGGAAAAACTGTTTTTT. The chain is built from TRBV5-6 and TRBJ1-4; D remains ambiguous. Germline CDR1 reads SGHDT; CDR2 reads YYEEEE. The CDR3 is 13 residues long. V was shortened by 0 bases and J by 8 bases, with 8 bases between the two germline ends.